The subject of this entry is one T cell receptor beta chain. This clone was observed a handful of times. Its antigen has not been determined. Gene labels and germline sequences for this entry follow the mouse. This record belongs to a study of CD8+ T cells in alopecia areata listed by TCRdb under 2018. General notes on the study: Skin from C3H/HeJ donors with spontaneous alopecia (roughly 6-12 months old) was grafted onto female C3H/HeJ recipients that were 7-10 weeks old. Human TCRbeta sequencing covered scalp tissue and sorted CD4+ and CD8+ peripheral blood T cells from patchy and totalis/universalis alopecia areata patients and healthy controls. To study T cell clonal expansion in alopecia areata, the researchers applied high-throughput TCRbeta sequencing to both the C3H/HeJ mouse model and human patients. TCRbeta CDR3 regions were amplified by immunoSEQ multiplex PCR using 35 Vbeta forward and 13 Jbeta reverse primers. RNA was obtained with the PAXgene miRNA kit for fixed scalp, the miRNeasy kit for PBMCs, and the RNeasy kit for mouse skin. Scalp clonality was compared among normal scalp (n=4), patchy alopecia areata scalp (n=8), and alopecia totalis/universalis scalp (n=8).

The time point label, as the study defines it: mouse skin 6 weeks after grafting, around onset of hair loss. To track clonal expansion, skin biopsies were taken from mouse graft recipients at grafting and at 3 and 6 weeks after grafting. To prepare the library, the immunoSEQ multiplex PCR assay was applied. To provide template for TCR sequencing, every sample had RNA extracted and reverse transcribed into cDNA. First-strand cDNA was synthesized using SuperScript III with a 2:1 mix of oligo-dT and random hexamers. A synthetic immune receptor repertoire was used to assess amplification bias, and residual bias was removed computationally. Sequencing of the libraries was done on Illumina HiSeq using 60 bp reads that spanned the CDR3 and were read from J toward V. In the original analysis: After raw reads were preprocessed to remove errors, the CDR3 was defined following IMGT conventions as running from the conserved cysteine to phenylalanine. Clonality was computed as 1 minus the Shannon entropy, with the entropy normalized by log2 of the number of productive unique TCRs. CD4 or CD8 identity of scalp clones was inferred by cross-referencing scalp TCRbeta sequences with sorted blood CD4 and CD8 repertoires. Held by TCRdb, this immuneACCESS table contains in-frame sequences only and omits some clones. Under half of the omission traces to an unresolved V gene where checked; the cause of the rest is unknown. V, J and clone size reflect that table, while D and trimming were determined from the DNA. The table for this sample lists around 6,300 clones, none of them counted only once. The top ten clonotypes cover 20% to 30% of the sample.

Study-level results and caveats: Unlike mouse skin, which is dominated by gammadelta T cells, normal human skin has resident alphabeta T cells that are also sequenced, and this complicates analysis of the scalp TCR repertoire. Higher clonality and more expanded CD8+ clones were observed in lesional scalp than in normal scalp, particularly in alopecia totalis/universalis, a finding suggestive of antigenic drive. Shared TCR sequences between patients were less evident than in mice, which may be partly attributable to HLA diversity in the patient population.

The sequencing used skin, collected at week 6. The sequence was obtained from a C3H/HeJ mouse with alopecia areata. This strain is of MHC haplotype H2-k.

CDR3 sequence: CASRDWGISAETLYF. CDR3 bases read: TGTGCCAGCAGGGACTGGGGCATTAGTGCAGAA. The sequence joins TRBV13-3 to TRBJ2-3; TRBD2 fits 9 bases in the junction. The missing CDR3 end, 4 residues past where the read stops, is filled in from the germline J gene. CDR1 NNHDY and CDR2 SYVADS were looked up in the germline V gene. The CDR3 contains 15 residues, cysteine and phenylalanine counted. Shown are 33 bases from within the CDR3, in frame from base 1. Unmatched junction bases come to 4, with V trimmed by 5 bases and J by 0 bases.